Each of the 30 T cell receptor beta chains below was sequenced from the same sample in a study of blood T cell repertoires in COVID-19. Some clones are missing from TCRdb's copy, which holds only in-frame ones; the method was immunoSEQ multiplex PCR. The sample shows under 350,000 clones, roughly 89% of them seen only once. Sequencing used peripheral blood. The receptors were sampled from a man aged 35 to 55 with acute or convalescent COVID-19.

V usage is TRBV4-2 and J usage is TRBJ2-2; 10 positions match TRBD2. Trimming took 1 base from V and 5 from J; bases not matched to a gene: 7. The CDR3 extends over 17 amino acids. Germline assignment: CDR1 LGHNA and CDR2 YNFKEQ. CDR3 sequence reads: CASSQASGGVGTGELFF. Written as DNA, the CDR3 is TGTGCCAGCAGCCAAGCTAGCGGGGGAGTTGGGACCGGGGAGCTGTTTTTT.

J is TRBJ2-7 and V is TRBV5-1; the match to TRBD1 covers 7 bases. V lost 3 bases and J lost 0; bases outside the gene matches: 3. Germline CDR1 reads SGHRS; CDR2 reads YFSETQ. The CDR3 runs to 14 residues. In DNA, the CDR3 is TGCGCCAGCAGCTACCGACAGGGCTCCTACGAGCAGTACTTC. Translated: CASSYRQGSYEQYF.

The gene calls are TRBV10-3 and TRBJ1-4, with TRBD1 matching over 9 bases. Germline CDR1 ENHRY, CDR2 SYGVKD. Trimming took 9 bases from V and 2 from J; bases not matched to a gene: 4. There are 14 residues in the CDR3. The CDR3 DNA reads TGTGCCATACGGGACAGGGATACTAATGAAAAACTGTTTTTT. Translating it yields CAIRDRDTNEKLFF.

The genes are TRBV5-1 and TRBJ2-4; TRBD1 matches at 11 bases. Germline CDR1 reads SGHRS; CDR2 reads YFSETQ. V lost 4 bases and J lost 0; bases outside the gene matches: 3. The CDR3 runs 16 residues. The CDR3 region has the DNA TGCGCCAGCAGCCCGGACAGGGGGCTAGCCAAAAACATTCAGTACTTC. Its translation: CASSPDRGLAKNIQYF.

The chain links TRBV9 to TRBJ1-2, with D unclear. Germline loops: CDR1 SGDLS, CDR2 YYNGEE. The CDR3 has 13 amino acids. V dropped 3 bases and J dropped 8 bases, with 14 bases sitting between them. The CDR3 region has the DNA TGTGCCAGCAGCGAGAGGGAGACGGGAGGCTACACCTTC. This sequence encodes CASSERETGGYTF.

The chain employs TRBV30 and TRBJ1-2; no clear D. Germline CDR1 reads GTSNPN; CDR2 reads SVGIG (reference sequence). Trimming stripped 0 bases from V and 6 bases from J, with 11 bases between. This CDR3 is built from 13 residues. The CDR3 DNA reads as TGTGCCTGGAGTGTAAAGCTGTTGGATGGCTACACCTTC. This codes for CAWSVKLLDGYTF.

The chain joins TRBV6-6 to TRBJ1-1; D may be TRBD1 (6 bases). This CDR3 is built from 13 residues. The ends were cut back, 0 bases at V and 11 bases at J, with 13 bases in the middle. Per the germline V gene, CDR1 is MNHNY and CDR2 is SVGAGI (reference sequence). The CDR3 coding sequence is TGTGCCAGCAGTTACTCGGGGCAGGGGCATGCTTTCTTT. It yields the protein CASSYSGQGHAFF.

This clone was counted a single time. The chain links TRBV7-9 to TRBJ1-5; possibly TRBD1 for D (5 bases). Germline CDR1 is SEHNR and CDR2 is FQNEAQ (reference sequence). The CDR3 is made up of 16 amino acids. V lost 5 bases, J lost 1 base, and 15 bases lay in between. The DNA of the CDR3 is TGTGCCAGCAGCCTAAAGATGTCAGGGAGCAATCAGCCCCAGCATTTT. Protein: CASSLKMSGSNQPQHF.

The rearrangement links TRBV30 to TRBJ2-2, with 9 bases aligning to TRBD1. The CDR3 loop spans 14 amino acids. Germline CDR1 and CDR2: GTSNPN and SVGIG (reference sequence). The V gene end was trimmed by 8 bases and the J gene end by 5 bases; junction bases not matched to a gene: 9. The CDR3 reads CAGGAGTGTGELFF. CDR3 sequence (DNA): TGTGCCGGGGGGGCCGGGACAGGGACCGGGGAGCTGTTTTTT.

The chain uses TRBV19 and TRBJ2-2, with D maybe TRBD2 (6 bases). The CDR3 has 15 amino acids. Germline CDR1 reads LNHDA; CDR2 reads SQIVND (reference sequence). Trimming pared 3 bases from V and 4 bases from J, leaving 12 bases between. CDR3 sequence: CASSIRQAGTGELFF. The CDR3 DNA reads TGTGCCAGTAGTATCAGGCAAGCGGGCACCGGGGAGCTGTTTTTT.

V and J are TRBV24-1 and TRBJ2-7, with D possibly being TRBD2 (7 bases). The germline V and J ends were trimmed by 2 bases and 5 bases, with 18 bases remaining between them. Germline V lookup: CDR1 KGHDR, CDR2 SFDVKD. The CDR3 has 16 residues. CDR3 protein: CATSDSEGGLRNEQYF. The CDR3 DNA reads TGTGCCACCAGTGATTCCGAGGGGGGGCTAAGGAACGAGCAGTACTTC.

Remarks on this clone: This sample includes further DNA sequences coding for the same CDR3. This chain uses TRBV4-1 with TRBJ2-3; 8 bases agree with TRBD2. The CDR3 is 16 amino acids. V dropped 1 base and J dropped 1; count of bases not matched to a gene: 4. Germline CDR1 is MGHRA and CDR2 is YSYEKL. The CDR3 DNA reads as TGCGCCAGCAGCCAAGGCAGGCGGGGGGGCACAGATACGCAGTATTTT. Protein: CASSQGRRGGTDTQYF.

The V call is TRBV5-1, the J call TRBJ2-3, with D perhaps matching TRBD1 (5 bases). This CDR3 has 16 amino acids. With 3 bases removed from V and 2 bases from J, the gap between germline ends came to 16 bases. Germline CDR1 and CDR2: SGHRS and YFSETQ. The CDR3 loop is CASSSGSEGHTDTQYF. The CDR3 region has the DNA TGCGCCAGCAGCTCAGGGTCCGAAGGGCACACAGATACGCAGTATTTT.

The chain combines TRBV5-1 with TRBJ2-7; 11 bases align to TRBD1. V dropped 4 bases and J dropped 5; count of bases not matched to a gene: 5. CDR3 length: 14 amino acids. In germline, CDR1 is SGHRS, CDR2 YFSETQ. CDR3 nucleotides: TGCGCCAGCAGCACCTGGACAGGGGGCCACGAGCAGTACTTC. Amino acids: CASSTWTGGHEQYF.

Concerning this clone itself: Other DNA sequences in this sample translate to the same CDR3. The chain uses TRBV5-1 and TRBJ1-2; 11 bases map to TRBD1. V shed 3 bases and J 5 bases; nucleotides not matched to a gene: 3. This CDR3 spans 14 amino acids. Germline lookup yields CDR1 SGHRS and CDR2 YFSETQ. The CDR3 DNA reads TGCGCCAGCAGCTCAGGGACAGGGGGTTATGGCTACACCTTC. This encodes CASSSGTGGYGYTF. Complete variable domain (other parts from reference TRBV5-1 and TRBJ1-2): KAGVTQTPRYLIKTRGQQVTLSCSPISGHRSVSWYQQTPGQGLQFLFEYFSETQRNKGNFPGRFSGRQFSNSRSEMNVSTLELGDSALYLCASSSGTGGYGYTFGSGTRLTVV.

The rearrangement links TRBV6-5 to TRBJ1-6; the D is unclear. The CDR3 has 14 amino acids. CDR1 MNHEY and CDR2 SVGAGI come from the germline V gene. V dropped 5 bases and J dropped 10 bases, with 15 bases sitting between them. DNA of the CDR3: TGTGCCAGCAGTCGGACTGGGGTTATCTCACCCCTCCACTTT. Translated: CASSRTGVISPLHF.

The chain recombines TRBV6-5 with TRBJ1-2, with no clear D. Germline lookup yields CDR1 MNHEY and CDR2 SVGAGI. There are 14 residues in the CDR3. V shed 6 bases and J shed 4 bases, with 15 bases lying between them. The CDR3 is CASSSSLTSYGYTF. In DNA, the CDR3 is TGTGCCAGCAGCTCCTCGCTCACTTCCTATGGCTACACCTTC.

The chain recombines TRBV30 with TRBJ1-1; D may be TRBD1 (5 bases). The V gene's germline CDR1 is GTSNPN and CDR2 SVGIG (reference sequence). Trimming shortened V by 7 bases and J by 1 base, and 19 bases separated the two germline ends. The CDR3 length is 15 residues. This chain's CDR3 is CALIIKRGPNTEAFF. As DNA, the CDR3 is TGTGCCTTGATTATCAAGCGGGGCCCGAACACTGAAGCTTTCTTT.

The chain has TRBV12-3 or TRBV12-4 and TRBJ1-1; D is possibly TRBD1 (5 bases). The CDR3 runs to 13 residues. The ends were cut back, 5 bases at V and 10 bases at J, with 17 bases in the middle. CDR3 amino acids: CASSADTVQGAFF. CDR3 DNA: TGTGCCAGCAGTGCGGACACAGTTCAGGGAGCTTTCTTT.

This clone was seen once. The J gene is TRBJ1-1, the V gene TRBV4-1; 12 nucleotides match TRBD1. Germline lookup yields CDR1 MGHRA and CDR2 YSYEKL. This CDR3 contains 18 residues. The ends lost 4 bases at V and 6 bases at J; junction bases unmatched: 15. CDR3 residues: CASSPLPGQGANRAEAFF. CDR3 in DNA: TGCGCCAGCAGCCCGCTACCGGGACAGGGGGCGAATAGGGCTGAAGCTTTCTTT.

The chain is built from TRBV15 and TRBJ2-7; D remains unclear. The CDR3 spans 15 residues. Germline CDR1 reads LNHNV; CDR2 reads YYDKDF (reference sequence). Trimming removed 0 bases from V and 3 bases from J, with 12 bases in between. The CDR3 loop reads CATSRDFAAGYEQYF. DNA for the CDR3: TGTGCCACCAGCAGAGATTTCGCAGCAGGCTACGAGCAGTACTTC.

The J gene is TRBJ2-3, the V gene TRBV24-1; TRBD1 matches at 7 bases. This CDR3 is built from 15 residues. CDR1 and CDR2 (germline): KGHDR, SFDVKD. V lost 2 bases and J lost 4; bases outside the gene matches: 5. The CDR3 nucleotides are TGTGCCACCAGTGATTCCAACAGGGGTGCAGATACGCAGTATTTT. Protein sequence: CATSDSNRGADTQYF.

This clone was observed once. The V gene is TRBV12-5, the J gene TRBJ2-2, with a possible D match to TRBD1 (6 bases). Deletions cut 4 bases from V and 4 bases from J, with 16 bases between. CDR1 is LGHNT, CDR2 FRNRAP, per germline. This CDR3 is 16 amino acids long. This CDR3 reads CASGSSTGGITGELFF. The CDR3 DNA is TGTGCTAGTGGTTCGTCGACAGGTGGAATCACCGGGGAGCTGTTTTTT.

The chain combines TRBV5-1 with TRBJ2-6; 7 bases are shared with TRBD1. This CDR3 is built from 21 residues. The trim removed 2 bases at V and 0 bases at J, leaving 17 bases unmatched. Per the germline V gene, CDR1 is SGHRS and CDR2 is YFSETQ. CDR3 DNA sequence: TGCGCCAGCAGCTTCCGTAGTGCCGGGACAGCCTTGAGCTCTGGGGCCAACGTCCTGACTTTC. The encoded protein is CASSFRSAGTALSSGANVLTF.

The chain combines TRBV2 with TRBJ2-7; TRBD2 aligns across 8 bases. Per germline, CDR1 SNHLY and CDR2 FYNNEI. J lost 6 bases, V lost 5 bases, and 12 bases had no gene match. The CDR3 runs 15 residues. The CDR3 loop is CASSLSGGPGGEQYF. The CDR3, as DNA: TGTGCCAGCAGTCTAAGCGGGGGCCCCGGCGGCGAGCAGTACTTC.

The chain links TRBV4-2 to TRBJ2-3; 8 positions match TRBD2. CDR1 is LGHNA, CDR2 YNFKEQ, per germline. The CDR3 is made up of 17 amino acids. With 3 bases clipped from V and 5 bases from J, the junction kept 13 bases outside the gene matches. The CDR3 is CASSHSDRGGLGDTQYF. CDR3 bases: TGTGCCAGCAGCCATAGCGATCGGGGGGGCCTGGGAGATACGCAGTATTTT.

CDR3 amino acids: CASGFGTGRVNEQFF. The CDR3 region has the DNA TGTGCTAGTGGTTTCGGGACAGGGAGAGTCAATGAGCAGTTCTTC. The chain links TRBV12-5 to TRBJ2-1; 9 bases are a match to TRBD1. This CDR3 spans 15 amino acids. V lost 3 bases, J lost 6 bases, and 6 bases stayed unmatched. CDR1 is LGHNT, CDR2 FRNRAP, per germline.

The V gene is TRBV19, the J gene TRBJ1-1, with 7 bases lining up with TRBD1. Germline-derived CDR1 and CDR2 are LNHDA and SQIVND (reference sequence). With 5 bases clipped from V and 3 bases from J, the junction kept 6 bases outside the gene matches. The CDR3 runs to 14 residues. The CDR3 spells CASSQPGGHTEAFF. The DNA for the CDR3 is TGTGCCAGTAGTCAACCAGGGGGACACACTGAAGCTTTCTTT.

This chain uses TRBV11-2 with TRBJ2-2, with 7 bases fitting TRBD2. CDR1 and CDR2 from the germline V gene are SGHAT and FQNNGV. Unmatched junction bases numbered 7, after V lost 3 bases and J lost 0 bases. CDR3 length equals 17 residues. The CDR3 region is CASSLSGGIANTGELFF. As DNA, the CDR3 is TGTGCCAGCAGCTTGTCGGGGGGTATCGCGAACACCGGGGAGCTGTTTTTT.

This clone has a single count. This rearrangement joins TRBV5-4 to TRBJ2-7, with 7 nucleotides matching TRBD1. Germline V gives CDR1 SGHNT, CDR2 YYREEE (reference sequence). The CDR3 is 15 amino acids. J was trimmed by 3 bases and V by 0 bases; bases with no gene match: 6. The CDR3 spells CASSLEPGTVYEQYF. For the CDR3, the DNA is TGTGCCAGCAGCTTGGAACCCGGGACAGTCTACGAGCAGTACTTC. The full variable domain, in which reference TRBV5-4 and TRBJ2-7 provide the parts outside the CDR3, is ETGVTQSPTHLIKTRGQQVTLRCSSQSGHNTVSWYQQALGQGPQFIFQYYREEENGRGNFPPRFSGLQFPNYSSELNVNALELDDSALYLCASSLEPGTVYEQYFGPGTRLTVT.